This entry concerns a single T cell receptor beta chain. Which antigen it targets is not known. It has no much larger one-base neighbor in the sample; base qualities were not kept. The sample comes from a study of blood T cell repertoires in COVID-19 (dated by TCRdb to about 2020). With respect to the entire study: Samples covering the acute and convalescent phases of COVID-19 were provided by collaborators in the United States, Italy and Spain. Where available, HLA class I and class II types were obtained from metadata supplied by the sample provider rather than from assay-based typing. A freely available public database, intended as a resource for researchers studying the immune response to SARS-CoV-2, is where the repertoires were released. Nearly every sample came with metadata listing a de-identified subject ID, COVID-19 status, age in years and sex. Samples came from the ongoing ImmuneRACE study (first 160 participants) plus 1,254 subjects from 6 global collaborators. Subjects who had been exposed to COVID-19, were actively infected with it, or had recovered from it provided the deeply sampled blood TCRbeta repertoires that made up the dataset. The prospective study material was composed of cDNA or gDNA derived from T cells, B-cell-depleted T cells, or PBMCs.

Results the study describes overall, beyond this receptor: The amount of clinical and demographic metadata varied by source and participant and was provided uncurated.

Trimmed from V: 2 bases; trimmed from J: 4 bases; junction bases lacking a gene match: 6. The CDR3 has 15 amino acids, counting the end cysteine and phenylalanine. Only CDR3 DNA is held: 45 bases, read in frame from base 1. CDR1 and CDR2 are drawn from the germline V gene (reference sequence): SGHKS, YYEKEE. Another Seattle source contributed samples from volunteer blood donors who had recovered from COVID-19. Collaborating institutions collected whole blood in K2EDTA tubes following their own protocols. For TCRbeta analysis, collaborators shipped samples as frozen whole blood, isolated PBMCs, or DNA extracted from either of those sample types. TCRbeta CDR3 regions were amplified from genomic DNA using the immunoSEQ Assay, a bias-controlled multiplex PCR. Per the original workflow: Nucleated cell counts per sample were estimated from amplification of reference gene primers within the assay. Sequence reads were collapsed and filtered to measure the absolute abundance of every unique TCRbeta CDR3 rearrangement. For each sample, productive Simpson clonality was calculated as the square root of Simpson's diversity index over productive rearrangements. TCRdb provides this immuneACCESS table in a form limited to in-frame rearrangements. Some clones are lacking; in checked studies, under half of them reflect an unresolved V gene, and why the rest are absent is not known. For V, J and clone size, that table is used; D and trimming come from the DNA. For this sample there are fewer than 200,000 clones; about 85% appear just once. 1% to 1.5% of the sample is held by the ten biggest clonotypes.

Sequences were obtained from peripheral blood. The receptor was derived from a man aged 55 to 70 who had recovered from COVID-19. This chain joins TRBV5-5 to TRBJ2-5; 9 junctional bases match TRBD1. The DNA reads TGTGCCAGCAGCTTCGGGACAGGGAAGGGAGAGACCCAGTACTTC. This gives the protein CASSFGTGKGETQYF.